This T cell receptor (beta chain) was obtained from a study of post-analysis software for immune sequencing data. A word on this clonotype: No antigen is known for it.

Study-wide findings and caveats: TRBV5-6, TRBV5-1 and TRBV20-1 belonged to a set of about five TRBV segments that were more frequent in patients than controls.

This CDR3 spans 13 amino acids. Germline values: CDR1 MNHNY, CDR2 SVGAGI (reference sequence). The V gene lost 5 bases and the J gene lost 7 bases, with 12 bases spanning the gap. TCR beta cDNA libraries included unique molecular identifiers. TCRdb ran MiXCR on the PCR reads and lists one entry per CDR3 protein. The sample lists approximately 570,000 distinct CDR3 sequences; 44% were seen once. The chain carries TRBV6-6 and TRBJ1-5; tentative D call: TRBD1 (5 bases). Material: blood. This TCR was sampled from a girl aged 5 to 17 with multiple sclerosis. The CDR3 nucleotides are TGTGCCAGCAGTGTCTTGAAGGGGCAGCCCCAGCATTTT. Protein: CASSVLKGQPQHF.